This is a list of T cell receptor beta chains from one sample in a study of response to subunit inactivated influenza vaccine. A single record per CDR3 protein comes from TCRdb applying MiXCR to the RT-PCR reads. Among hundreds of thousands of distinct CDR3 sequences, 6% to 9% were seen once, and the ten largest hold roughly 13%. This sample comprised PBMCs from blood, obtained less than 25 months after vaccination. These receptors originate from a man in his fifties or sixties who received an inactivated influenza vaccine. Both conserved end residues are part of each CDR3. A D gene is named only where the DNA matches it firmly. Clone size is shown for a subset of rows, as once, few, many or a class of expanded clone.

>TRBV5-6|.|many|TRBJ2-1
CASSLEGVTYNEQFF
TGTGCCAGCAGCCTGGAGGGGGTGACCTACAATGAGCAGTTCTTC
>TRBV12-3/TRBV12-4|.|many|TRBJ1-6
CASSPDSRLHF
TGTGCCAGCAGTCCGGACAGTCGCCTCCACTTT
>TRBV4-3|TRBD1|few|TRBJ1-1
CASSQDKYRQGAFF
TGCGCCAGCAGCCAAGATAAGTACCGACAGGGGGCTTTCTTT
>TRBV7-8|.|many|TRBJ1-3
CASSLVGTGNTIYF
TGTGCCAGCAGCTTAGTGGGGACTGGAAACACCATATATTTT
>TRBV5-1|.|many|TRBJ2-7
CASSLAPGFYEQYF
TGCGCCAGCAGCTTGGCCCCGGGATTCTACGAGCAGTACTTC
>TRBV20-1|.|few|TRBJ1-1
CSAKGRAEAFF
TGCAGTGCTAAGGGTAGGGCTGAAGCTTTCTTT
>TRBV4-3|TRBD2|few|TRBJ2-3
CASSQGTGWTSGSTDTQYF
TGCGCCAGCAGCCAAGGGACAGGGTGGACTAGCGGTAGCACAGATACGCAGTATTTT
>TRBV20-1|.|few|TRBJ2-4
CSGRQDLQYF
TGCAGTGGAAGACAGGATCTACAGTACTTC
>TRBV6-2/TRBV6-3|.|many|TRBJ1-6
CASSYEPGYYRSPLHF
TGTGCCAGCAGTTACGAGCCAGGGTATTATCGGTCTCCCCTCCACTTT
>TRBV21-1|.|.|TRBJ1-1
CASSGTGYMNTEAFF
TGTGCCAGCAGCGGGACAGGTTACATGAACACTGAAGCTTTCTTT
>TRBV7-2|.|few|TRBJ2-1
CASSLPVYNEQFF
TGTGCCAGCAGCTTACCGGTCTACAATGAGCAGTTCTTC
>TRBV6-2/TRBV6-3|TRBD2|many|TRBJ2-7
CASSYATSGRLTKQYF
TGTGCCAGCAGTTACGCGACTAGCGGTAGGCTTACGAAGCAGTACTTC
>TRBV7-2|TRBD1|few|TRBJ2-1
CASSSTGVSYNEQFF
TGTGCCAGCAGCTCGACAGGGGTCTCCTACAATGAGCAGTTCTTC
>TRBV11-2|TRBD2|few|TRBJ2-7
CASNSGGPSYEQYF
TGTGCCAGCAATAGCGGGGGGCCATCCTACGAGCAGTACTTC
>TRBV15|.|many|TRBJ2-2
CATSRRTTGELFF
TGTGCCACCAGCAGAAGGACCACCGGGGAGCTGTTTTTT
>TRBV10-3|TRBD1|.|TRBJ1-6
CAIKGQGDSPLHF
TGTGCCATCAAGGGACAGGGGGATTCACCCCTCCACTTT
>TRBV4-1|TRBD1|few|TRBJ2-7
CASSQTGGEQYF
TGCGCCAGCAGCCAGACAGGGGGCGAGCAGTACTTC
>TRBV5-1|TRBD2|.|TRBJ2-7
CASSLVLAGGYEQYF
TGCGCCAGCAGCTTGGTACTAGCGGGGGGCTACGAGCAGTACTTC
>TRBV5-5|.|few|TRBJ2-7
CASSLVWLPTYEQYF
TGTGCCAGCAGCCTCGTTTGGCTCCCTACCTACGAGCAGTACTTC
>TRBV27|.|few|TRBJ2-7
CASSFSESSSYEQYF
TGTGCCAGCAGTTTTTCGGAGTCGAGCTCCTACGAGCAGTACTTC